The rows below give T cell receptor beta chains drawn from one sample of a study of shared clonotypes between healthy human individuals. TCRdb keeps only in-frame clones here, not all; method: immunoSEQ multiplex PCR. The table records some 350,000 clones, around 67% of them present only once. Sequencing was done on a sample of memory CD4+ T cells sorted from blood. These TCRs come from a man in his thirties or forties in good health. Each CDR3 is given with its conserved first and last residue. Fields, in order: D gene, J gene, CDR3 length, clone size, V gene, CDR3 DNA, CDR3 protein. The D gene is left open where the match is weak. Clone size, where shown, is once, few, many, or a class for clones that have expanded.

>-|TRBJ2-5|14|once|TRBV7-6
TGTGCCAGCAGCCCCTCGGGCAGGGTGGAGACCCAGTACTTC
CASSPSGRVETQYF
>-|TRBJ2-7|12|-|TRBV6-1
TGTGCCAGCAGTATGACAGAATACGAGCAGTACTTC
CASSMTEYEQYF
>-|TRBJ2-7|13|-|TRBV7-9
TGTGCCAGCAGCCGCCGGACAGTTGGCGAGCAGTACTTC
CASSRRTVGEQYF
>-|TRBJ2-6|17|-|TRBV5-8
TGTGCCAGCAGCTTGGAGATGTGGTTCTCTGGGGCCAACGTCCTGACTTTC
CASSLEMWFSGANVLTF
>TRBD1|TRBJ1-1|15|-|TRBV25-1
TGTGCCAGCAGTGAGACAGGGAGGGGGTACACTGAAGCTTTCTTT
CASSETGRGYTEAFF
>-|TRBJ2-2|14|many|TRBV7-9
TGTGCCAGCAGCTTACTCGGGAACACCGGGGAGCTGTTTTTT
CASSLLGNTGELFF
>TRBD1|TRBJ1-3|14|many|TRBV29-1
TGCAGCATCCGGACAGGGGGCGCCGGAAACACCATATATTTT
CSIRTGGAGNTIYF
>-|TRBJ2-2|21|-|TRBV6-1
TGTGCCAGCAGTGAATATAGTTCCGCTAGATGGGCCGGCCCGAACACCGGGGAGCTGTTTTTT
CASSEYSSARWAGPNTGELFF
>-|TRBJ2-7|12|many|TRBV19
TGTGCCAGTACCGGGGACTCCTACGAGCAGTACTTC
CASTGDSYEQYF
>TRBD2|TRBJ2-2|15|-|TRBV19
TGTGCCAGTAGTATTCGGACTAGCGGTACCGGGGAGCTGTTTTTT
CASSIRTSGTGELFF
>-|TRBJ2-3|15|few|TRBV5-1
TGCGCCAGCAGCTTGAGGGGTGTTGGCACAGATACGCAGTATTTT
CASSLRGVGTDTQYF
>TRBD2|TRBJ2-3|19|-|TRBV7-8
TGTGCCAGCAGCTTAACAACTAGCGGGAGGGCCCATAGCACAGATACGCAGTATTTT
CASSLTTSGRAHSTDTQYF
>-|TRBJ2-2|13|-|TRBV27
TGTGCCAGCAGTCCACACGGTGGCGGGGAGCTGTTTTTT
CASSPHGGGELFF
>-|TRBJ1-1|13|-|TRBV18
TGTGCCAGCTCACCCCCGGGTGGCACTGAAGCTTTCTTT
CASSPPGGTEAFF
>-|TRBJ2-1|16|few|TRBV9
TGTGCCAGCAGCGAGACGGGACCCCCCGGCTACAATGAGCAGTTCTTC
CASSETGPPGYNEQFF
>TRBD1|TRBJ2-2|18|-|TRBV5-1
TGCGCCAGCAGCCCTCGGGACAGGGGAGGACTTTACACCGGGGAGCTGTTTTTT
CASSPRDRGGLYTGELFF
>TRBD1|TRBJ1-3|15|few|TRBV5-6
TGTGCCAGCAGCGCCAGACAGGGGGCCGGAAACACCATATATTTT
CASSARQGAGNTIYF
>TRBD1|TRBJ2-7|15|-|TRBV5-5
TGTGCCAGCATACCTTTCGACAGGGGATTGGACGAGCAGTACTTC
CASIPFDRGLDEQYF
>-|TRBJ1-3|14|-|TRBV28
TGTGCCAGCAGCCAGACCCGCTCTGGAAACACCATATATTTT
CASSQTRSGNTIYF
>-|TRBJ1-1|12|-|TRBV2
TGTGCCAGCACTTACTCGGACACTGAAGCTTTCTTT
CASTYSDTEAFF
>-|TRBJ1-2|12|-|TRBV7-9
TGTGCCAGCAGCTCTGGAGGAAGGGGCTACACCTTC
CASSSGGRGYTF
>TRBD2|TRBJ2-3|16|-|TRBV7-8
TGTGCCAGCAGCGGCACTAGCGGGGGGGCGAGAGATACGCAGTATTTT
CASSGTSGGARDTQYF
>TRBD2|TRBJ2-1|16|-|TRBV9
TGTGCCAGCAGCTTTCAACCTAGCGGGAGGGTGAATGAGCAGTTCTTC
CASSFQPSGRVNEQFF
>-|TRBJ2-1|11|medium-sized|TRBV29-1
TGCAGCGTTAGAGCGGATGGTGAGCAGTTCTTC
CSVRADGEQFF
>-|TRBJ2-2|14|-|TRBV6-5
TGTGCCAGCAGTTACTTGGTGTACACCGGGGAGCTGTTTTTT
CASSYLVYTGELFF
>TRBD2|TRBJ2-1|15|many|TRBV18
TGTGCCAGCTCACAGACTAGCGGAACCTACAATGAGCAGTTCTTC
CASSQTSGTYNEQFF
>TRBD2|TRBJ2-3|13|few|TRBV9
TGTGCCAGCAGCGCCACTAGCGCAGATACGCAGTATTTT
CASSATSADTQYF
>TRBD1|TRBJ1-2|14|-|TRBV7-2
TGTGCCAGCAGCTTAAGGGGACAGGGGATTGGCTACACCTTC
CASSLRGQGIGYTF
>-|TRBJ1-2|14|-|TRBV19
TGTGCCAGTAGTGCTCTCGACAGAAACTATGGCTACACCTTC
CASSALDRNYGYTF
>-|TRBJ2-7|11|-|TRBV20-1
TGCAGTGCTAGGGGTGATTACGAGCAGTACTTC
CSARGDYEQYF
>-|TRBJ2-2|16|once|TRBV9
TGTGCCAGCAGCAAGGGGGCAGGGGAGGATACCGGGGAGCTGTTTTTT
CASSKGAGEDTGELFF
>TRBD2|TRBJ2-1|14|-|TRBV5-1
TGCGCCAGCCGGGGCGGGCGGGAGGGGAATGAGCAGTTCTTC
CASRGGREGNEQFF
>-|TRBJ2-3|15|-|TRBV5-1
TGCGCCAGCAGCCAAAACGTAAAAGTCACAGATACGCAGTATTTT
CASSQNVKVTDTQYF
>TRBD2|TRBJ2-1|14|-|TRBV5-1
TGCGCCAGCAGCGGGACTAGCGGATACAATGAGCAGTTCTTC
CASSGTSGYNEQFF
>-|TRBJ1-5|13|-|TRBV7-2
TGTGCCAGCAGCTTAGACCCTAGCCGGCCCCAGCATTTT
CASSLDPSRPQHF
>-|TRBJ2-3|13|-|TRBV2
TGTGCCAGCACCCGACTAACAGGGAAGACGCAGTATTTT
CASTRLTGKTQYF
>TRBD1|TRBJ2-7|14|-|TRBV6-5
TGTGCCAGCAGTTCGTACAGGGGGCTTGGGGAGCAGTACTTC
CASSSYRGLGEQYF
>-|TRBJ2-5|15|-|TRBV14
TGTGCCAGCAGCCAAGGGACATTCCCGGGAGAGACCCAGTACTTC
CASSQGTFPGETQYF
>-|TRBJ1-5|16|few|TRBV27
TGTGCCAGCAGACCGGACGGGGTATCGAGCAATCAGCCCCAGCATTTT
CASRPDGVSSNQPQHF
>-|TRBJ1-4|15|-|TRBV15
TGTGCCACCAGCAGGGCCAGAGTACCTGAGGAAAAACTGTTTTTT
CATSRARVPEEKLFF
>-|TRBJ2-1|16|-|TRBV9
TGTGCCAGCAGCGTATCGGTACGGACTGGCTACAATGAGCAGTTCTTC
CASSVSVRTGYNEQFF
>-|TRBJ1-2|14|-|TRBV2
TGTGCCAGCATTCGCCGGCCAGTGGACTATGGCTACACCTTC
CASIRRPVDYGYTF
>-|TRBJ2-1|13|-|TRBV10-1
TGCGCCAGCAGTGAAGTCCTAGGATGGGAGCAGTTCTTC
CASSEVLGWEQFF